The 22 T cell receptor beta chains below were found in one sample sequenced in a study of blood T cell repertoires in COVID-19. This table comes from immunoSEQ multiplex PCR, and its TCRdb copy is limited to in-frame clones, with some not included. Among 60,000 to 80,000 clones listed, 84% were seen once. The specimen was peripheral blood. These receptors were collected from a man aged 45-60 years with active COVID-19.

The rearrangement joins TRBV2 to TRBJ2-3; D might be TRBD2 (6 bases). The CDR3 loop spans 16 amino acids. Trimming pared 4 bases from V and 0 bases from J, leaving 14 bases between. Germline assignment: CDR1 SNHLY and CDR2 FYNNEI. The CDR3 region is CASSGGWGVSTDTQYF. The CDR3 DNA sequence: TGTGCCAGCAGTGGAGGTTGGGGGGTCAGCACAGATACGCAGTATTTT.

This chain joins TRBV23-1 and TRBJ1-1; perhaps TRBD1 as D (5 bases). TRBV23-1 is recorded as an ORF, its role being uncertain. This CDR3 region has 13 residues. V was shortened by 7 bases and J by 0 bases, with 9 bases between the two germline ends. The DNA for the CDR3 is TGCGCCAGCAAACAGGTCATGAACACTGAAGCTTTCTTT. This codes for CASKQVMNTEAFF.

The CDR3 loop reads CASARVIGYGYTF. The CDR3 DNA reads as TGTGCCAGCGCCAGGGTTATCGGCTATGGCTACACCTTC. The genes are TRBV11-1 and TRBJ1-2, with D maybe TRBD1 (5 bases). This CDR3 comprises 13 residues. Germline V gives CDR1 SGHAT, CDR2 FQDESV (reference sequence). V was cut by 8 bases and J by 4 bases, with 14 bases left in between.

The J gene is TRBJ1-5, the V gene TRBV19; 9 bases map to TRBD1. This CDR3 has 15 amino acids. The trim removed 3 bases at V and 6 bases at J, leaving 6 bases unmatched. Looked up from germline, CDR1 is LNHDA and CDR2 is SQIVND (reference sequence). In nucleotides, the CDR3 is TGTGCCAGTAGTATCGAGGGACAGGGTGCTCAGCCCCAGCATTTT. Protein: CASSIEGQGAQPQHF.

This chain links TRBV10-3 with TRBJ2-1, with 9 bases lining up with TRBD2. This CDR3 has 15 amino acids. The V segment lost 3 bases and the J segment 9 bases; nucleotides outside the gene matches: 9. Germline V gene sequence: CDR1 ENHRY, CDR2 SYGVKD. The CDR3, as DNA: TGTGCCATCAGTGACTCTGGCGGGAGGGCGGGTGAGCAGTTCTTC. Residues: CAISDSGGRAGEQFF.

The chain is built from TRBV6-2 or TRBV6-3 and TRBJ2-7; no clear D. CDR1 is MNHEY and CDR2 is SVGEGT in the germline V gene. Trimming cost V 6 bases and J 7 bases, with 10 bases left between them. The length of the CDR3 is 11 residues. As DNA, the CDR3 is TGTGCCAGCAGCCGTACAGAGGAGCAGTACTTC. Residues: CASSRTEEQYF.

The rearrangement links TRBV28 to TRBJ2-6, with D unclear. V lost 5 bases to trimming and J lost 0 bases, with 11 bases between them. CDR1 MDHEN and CDR2 SYDVKM come from the germline V gene. CDR3 size: 16 residues. CDR3 loop: CASSGTIASGANVLTF. The DNA for the CDR3 is TGTGCCAGCAGTGGTACGATAGCCTCTGGGGCCAACGTCCTGACTTTC.

The chain uses TRBV6-2 or TRBV6-3 and TRBJ1-1, with TRBD1 identical over 7 bases. Germline V gene data show CDR1 as MNHEY and CDR2 as SVGEGT. The ends lost 5 bases at V and 6 bases at J; junction bases unmatched: 6. CDR3 length: 13 residues. Here the CDR3 DNA reads TGTGCCAGCAGTCTACTAGGACAGGCTGAAGCTTTCTTT. Amino acid sequence: CASSLLGQAEAFF.

This chain uses TRBV12-3 or TRBV12-4 with TRBJ2-5; possibly TRBD2 for D (7 bases). Trimming stripped 1 base from V and 5 bases from J, with 8 bases between. CDR3 length equals 13 residues. The CDR3 DNA is TGTGCCAGCAGTTTAGAGGGGGGGGAGACCCAGTACTTC. This encodes CASSLEGGETQYF.

V gene TRBV19 combines with J gene TRBJ2-1, with D perhaps TRBD1 (6 bases). The CDR3 is 15 residues long. In germline, CDR1 is LNHDA, CDR2 SQIVND (reference sequence). Deletions cut 5 bases from V and 7 bases from J, with 18 bases between. Here the CDR3 reads CASSSQGRALNEQFF. The CDR3 nucleotides are TGTGCCAGTAGTTCACAGGGTAGAGCTCTTAATGAGCAGTTCTTC.

The gene calls are TRBV4-3 and TRBJ2-4; D perhaps matches TRBD1 (5 bases). The germline gives CDR1 LGHNA, CDR2 YSLEER. The CDR3 spans 17 residues. The germline V and J ends were trimmed by 1 base and 5 bases, with 18 bases remaining between them. In DNA form, the CDR3 reads TGCGCCAGCAGCCAAGCAATCTGGATAGACAGAGAAAACATTCAGTACTTC. Its translation: CASSQAIWIDRENIQYF.

The chain couples TRBV9 to TRBJ2-1; 12 nucleotides line up with TRBD2. Trimming removed 3 bases from V and 11 bases from J; junction bases left unmatched: 6. Germline CDR1 reads SGDLS; CDR2 reads YYNGEE. This CDR3 has 14 residues. CDR3 region: CASSGTSGGQKQFF. In nucleotides, the CDR3 is TGTGCCAGCAGCGGAACTAGCGGGGGGCAGAAGCAGTTCTTC.

This rearrangement joins TRBV2 to TRBJ2-3; D is possibly TRBD2 (6 bases). The CDR3 has 14 residues. The ends were cut back, 3 bases at V and 2 bases at J, with 9 bases in the middle. Germline V gene lookup returns CDR1 SNHLY and CDR2 FYNNEI. CDR3 sequence: CASSEWGDTDTQYF. In DNA, the CDR3 is TGTGCCAGCAGTGAGTGGGGGGACACAGATACGCAGTATTTT.

CDR3 sequence reads: CAVRDSLDQPQHF. The DNA for the CDR3 is TGTGCCGTCCGGGACAGCCTCGATCAGCCCCAGCATTTT. The chain employs TRBV10-3 and TRBJ1-5; the match to TRBD1 covers 7 bases. CDR1 is ENHRY, CDR2 SYGVKD, per germline. CDR3 length: 13 amino acids. The V gene end was trimmed by 11 bases and the J gene end by 5 bases; junction bases not matched to a gene: 9.

This chain connects TRBV28 to TRBJ1-6, with D maybe TRBD1 (5 bases). V was pared by 6 bases and J by 8 bases, with 14 bases between. Germline loops: CDR1 MDHEN, CDR2 SYDVKM. The CDR3 totals 14 residues. CDR3: CASSLPGGDSPLHF. CDR3 DNA sequence: TGTGCCAGCAGCCTTCCTGGGGGGGATTCACCCCTCCACTTT.

The DNA of the CDR3 is TGTGCCAGTAGGGGGAGCGGTCCAGCTGGGGCCAACGTCCTGACTTTC. This encodes CASRGSGPAGANVLTF. The V and J genes are TRBV19 and TRBJ2-6; the D gene is possibly TRBD2 (5 bases). CDR1 LNHDA and CDR2 SQIVND come from the germline V gene (reference sequence). This CDR3 comprises 16 residues. V was shortened by 6 bases and J by 2 bases, with 14 bases between the two germline ends.

The rearrangement joins TRBV19 to TRBJ2-2, with 14 bases matching TRBD2. This CDR3 has 19 amino acids. J was trimmed by 4 bases and V by 5 bases; bases with no gene match: 12. CDR1 is LNHDA, CDR2 SQIVND, per germline (reference sequence). Written as DNA, the CDR3 is TGTGCCAGTAGTGGGGTGAGGACTAGCGGGAGGAGGAGCACCGGGGAGCTGTTTTTT. It yields the protein CASSGVRTSGRRSTGELFF. Drawing the rest from reference TRBV19 and TRBJ2-2, the complete variable domain is DGGITQSPKYLFRKEGQNVTLSCEQNLNHDAMYWYRQDPGQGLRLIYYSQIVNDFQKGDIAEGYSVSREKKESFPLTVTSAQKNPTAFYLCASSGVRTSGRRSTGELFFGEGSRLTVL.

The table lists this clone with a few counts. The rearrangement joins TRBV5-1 to TRBJ2-1; a possible D gene is TRBD2 (5 bases). Germline V gene lookup returns CDR1 SGHRS and CDR2 YFSETQ. The CDR3 covers 15 residues. Trimming stripped 0 bases from V and 3 bases from J, with 10 bases between. CDR3 nucleotide sequence: TGCGCCAGCAGCTTGGAATTGGGAGTCTACAATGAGCAGTTCTTC. Amino acid sequence: CASSLELGVYNEQFF.

This sequence joins TRBV7-9 and TRBJ1-4; 9 nucleotides line up with TRBD1. Germline loops: CDR1 SEHNR, CDR2 FQNEAQ (reference sequence). V shed 2 bases, J shed 5 bases, and the junction held 3 bases outside the gene matches. This CDR3 is 15 amino acids long. The CDR3 spells CASSLFDRGNEKLFF. In nucleotides, the CDR3 is TGTGCCAGCAGCTTATTCGACAGGGGGAATGAAAAACTGTTTTTT.

V and J are TRBV19 and TRBJ1-2; 8 nucleotides match TRBD1. This CDR3 has 13 amino acids. Per the germline V gene, CDR1 is LNHDA and CDR2 is SQIVND (reference sequence). V gave up 5 bases and J gave up 5 bases; unmatched junction bases: 4. This chain's CDR3 is CASSSRTGYGYTF. DNA of the CDR3: TGTGCCAGTAGTTCGAGGACAGGGTATGGCTACACCTTC.

V usage is TRBV11-2 and J usage is TRBJ2-2; 14 bases map to TRBD2. Looked up from germline, CDR1 is SGHAT and CDR2 is FQNNGV. The CDR3 runs to 19 residues. J lost 7 bases, V lost 8 bases, and 18 bases had no gene match. CDR3 in amino acids: CASGTGTSGRVWLGGELFF. The CDR3 DNA reads TGTGCCAGCGGTACAGGGACTAGCGGGAGAGTCTGGCTGGGCGGGGAGCTGTTTTTT.

CDR3 bases: TGTGCCAGCAGAGGACGGGGGTTTCGCAATGAGCAGTTCTTC. Encoded protein: CASRGRGFRNEQFF. The chain recombines TRBV6-5 with TRBJ2-1; possible D gene TRBD2, 6 bases. The CDR3 spans 14 residues. Trimming removed 6 bases at V and 6 bases at J, with 15 bases between. Germline V gene sequence: CDR1 MNHEY, CDR2 SVGAGI.